This entry is about one TCR beta chain. These data come from a study of CD8+ T cells in alopecia areata. Extracted from the samples, RNA was reverse transcribed into cDNA to serve as the sequencing template. Clones were sequenced by immunoSEQ multiplex PCR, and TCRdb holds only the in-frame ones, with some missing. Altogether 4,000 to 5,500 clones are present, 75% to 95% being singletons, with the ten largest covering under 25%. Trimming took 5 bases from V and 7 from J, leaving 14 bases between them. The CDR3 is 13 amino acids. Looked up from germline, CDR1 is SGHTA and CDR2 is FQGTGA. Treatment meaning: oral pan-JAK inhibitor, 5-10 mg twice daily. Alopecia areata patients provided lesional scalp punch biopsies and peripheral blood, both collected for the study.

Specimen: skin, collected at week 4, from a patient treated with tofacitinib. This TCR derives from a human donor with alopecia areata. The chain employs TRBV7-3 and TRBJ1-1, with D possibly TRBD1 on 6 matching bases. This chain's CDR3 is CASSPTGLGEAFF. The CDR3 nucleotides are TGTGCCAGCAGCCCTACAGGGTTGGGTGAAGCTTTCTTT.